One sample yielded the 26 T cell receptor beta chains listed below, sequenced in a study of blood T cell repertoires in COVID-19. Here immunoSEQ multiplex PCR was the method, and the copy in TCRdb shows in-frame clones only, minus some. The sample includes 84,000 or so clones, about 77% of them seen just once. The sequenced material came from peripheral blood. All receptors come from a man in his sixties or seventies with COVID-19, enrolled during active disease.

This rearrangement joins TRBV7-2 to TRBJ2-7; weak D call: TRBD2 (5 bases). The germline V and J ends were trimmed by 5 bases and 3 bases, with 29 bases remaining between them. In germline, CDR1 is SGHTA, CDR2 FQGNSA. The CDR3 is 19 amino acids. This CDR3 reads CASSLRSGVGLADYYEQYF. CDR3 DNA sequence: TGTGCCAGCAGCCTCAGGTCCGGGGTTGGTTTAGCAGATTACTACGAGCAGTACTTC.

The chain is built from TRBV7-8 and TRBJ1-2; a possible D gene is TRBD1 (6 bases). The CDR3 sequence is 14 residues long. Trimming pared 5 bases from V and 6 bases from J, leaving 16 bases between. Germline values: CDR1 SGHVS, CDR2 FQNEAQ. CDR3 bases: TGTGCCAGCAGCAGCAGGGGAAGCGATGATGGCTACACCTTC. Encoded protein: CASSSRGSDDGYTF.

This chain uses TRBV5-5 with TRBJ1-1; 9 bases map to TRBD1. The germline V gene encodes CDR1 SGHKS and CDR2 YYEKEE (reference sequence). The V segment lost 4 bases and the J segment 0 bases; nucleotides outside the gene matches: 7. This CDR3 contains 16 residues. CDR3 coding DNA: TGTGCCAGCAGCCTTGGACAGGGGAGGTTGAACACTGAAGCTTTCTTT. Its translation: CASSLGQGRLNTEAFF. The full variable domain, in which reference TRBV5-5 and TRBJ1-1 provide the parts outside the CDR3, is DAGVTQSPTHLIKTRGQQVTLRCSPISGHKSVSWYQQVLGQGPQFIFQYYEKEERGRGNFPDRFSARQFPNYSSELNVNALLLGDSALYLCASSLGQGRLNTEAFFGQGTRLTVV.

The chain recombines TRBV9 with TRBJ2-7, with 9 bases aligning to TRBD1. V trimming: 4 bases; J trimming: 5 bases; junction bases outside the gene matches: 7. CDR3 length equals 14 residues. Germline lookup yields CDR1 SGDLS and CDR2 YYNGEE. The CDR3 sequence: CASSSVGDRDEQYF. The CDR3 DNA sequence: TGTGCCAGCAGCTCCGTAGGGGACAGGGACGAGCAGTACTTC. The entire variable domain, with the rest obtained from reference TRBV9 and TRBJ2-7, is as follows: DSGVTQTPKHLITATGQRVTLRCSPRSGDLSVYWYQQSLDQGLQFLIQYYNGEERAKGNILERFSAQQFPDLHSELNLSSLELGDSALYFCASSSVGDRDEQYFGPGTRLTVT.

This chain uses TRBV6-6 with TRBJ1-5; 8 positions match TRBD1. The CDR3 sequence is 13 residues long. Germline CDR1 MNHNY, CDR2 SVGAGI (reference sequence). Germline trimming cut 6 bases from V and 4 bases from J; bases unmatched to any gene: 2. The CDR3 DNA is TGTGCCAGCAGAAGACAGGGGAATCAGCCCCAGCATTTT. This codes for CASRRQGNQPQHF.

The V gene is TRBV5-1, the J gene TRBJ2-1, with D unclear. CDR3 length equals 15 residues. CDR1 and CDR2 (germline): SGHRS, YFSETQ. V lost 5 bases and J lost 0, with 12 bases in between. The CDR3 here is CASRIAPSSYNEQFF. CDR3 nucleotide sequence: TGCGCCAGCAGGATAGCCCCGAGCTCCTACAATGAGCAGTTCTTC.

The table lists this clone with a few counts. The chain employs TRBV2 and TRBJ2-7; 10 bases are a match to TRBD1. V gave up 0 bases and J gave up 0 bases; unmatched junction bases: 8. The CDR3 is made up of 18 amino acids. The germline V gene has CDR1 SNHLY and CDR2 FYNNEI. The CDR3 sequence: CASSEAADRGLFSYEQYF. CDR3 coding DNA: TGTGCCAGCAGTGAAGCTGCCGACAGGGGGCTGTTCTCCTACGAGCAGTACTTC.

This chain links TRBV12-3 or TRBV12-4 with TRBJ1-2; D ambiguous. The length of the CDR3 is 11 residues. Between the trimmed V and J ends, which lost 3 bases and 8 bases, there was a span of 7 bases. The CDR3, as DNA: TGTGCCAGCAGTTTGGGCGGGGGCTACACCTTC. It yields the protein CASSLGGGYTF.

This clone appeared many times. The V and J genes are TRBV27 and TRBJ2-7; 10 nucleotides align to TRBD1. The ends lost 8 bases at V and 2 bases at J; junction bases unmatched: 9. CDR1 and CDR2 from the germline V gene are MNHEY and SMNVEV (reference sequence). The CDR3 length is 15 residues. CDR3 region: CASRRGTGAPYEQYF. CDR3 sequence (DNA): TGTGCCAGCCGCCGAGGGACAGGGGCCCCCTACGAGCAGTACTTC.

J is TRBJ1-2 and V is TRBV5-1; possibly TRBD1 for D (6 bases). Germline CDR1 is SGHRS and CDR2 is YFSETQ. V was trimmed by 0 bases and J by 1 base, leaving 7 bases between them. The CDR3 is 14 amino acids. CDR3 sequence (DNA): TGCGCCAGCAGCTTGGTAGGGGGTAACTATGGCTACACCTTC. Translating it yields CASSLVGGNYGYTF.

This rearrangement joins TRBV24-1 to TRBJ2-7; D might be TRBD2 (5 bases). Trimming pared 3 bases from V and 7 bases from J, leaving 12 bases between. CDR1 and CDR2 from the germline V gene are KGHDR and SFDVKD. The CDR3 sequence is 13 residues long. CDR3 region: CATSDRGLGEQYF. The CDR3 DNA follows: TGTGCCACCAGTGATCGGGGTCTTGGGGAGCAGTACTTC.

V gene TRBV29-1 combines with J gene TRBJ2-5; maybe TRBD2 (5 bases). Germline lookup yields CDR1 SQVTM and CDR2 ANQGSEA. With 6 bases removed from V and 5 bases from J, the gap between germline ends came to 13 bases. The CDR3 contains 12 residues. CDR3 sequence (DNA): TGCAGCGTAATTTTCGGCGGGGAGACCCAGTACTTC. Amino acid sequence: CSVIFGGETQYF.

This clone was detected once. The genes are TRBV5-8 and TRBJ2-1; the match to TRBD2 covers 11 bases. CDR1 and CDR2 from the germline V gene are SGHTS and YDEGEE. The length of the CDR3 is 16 residues. V lost 0 bases and J lost 2; bases outside the gene matches: 1. Here the CDR3 DNA reads TGTGCCAGCAGCTTGGGACTAGCGGGGCCCTACAATGAGCAGTTCTTC. This encodes CASSLGLAGPYNEQFF.

The chain has TRBV4-3 and TRBJ2-7; 10 bases line up with TRBD2. The CDR3 is made up of 20 amino acids. Germline V gives CDR1 LGHNA, CDR2 YSLEER. Trimming cost V 0 bases and J 1 base; bases outside gene matches: 15. The DNA of the CDR3 is TGCGCCAGCAGCCAAGAGTCTGGGGCTAGCGGGAGAGGGTCGTCCTACGAGCAGTACTTC. Translated, it gives CASSQESGASGRGSSYEQYF.

The gene calls are TRBV4-3 and TRBJ2-3; unclear D gene. V gave up 0 bases and J gave up 0 bases, with 10 bases separating them. Germline lookup yields CDR1 LGHNA and CDR2 YSLEER. This CDR3 is built from 16 residues. The CDR3 spells CASSQDLWASTDTQYF. Here the CDR3 DNA reads TGCGCCAGCAGCCAAGATCTGTGGGCTAGCACAGATACGCAGTATTTT.

The chain combines TRBV6-5 with TRBJ1-5; 7 bases match TRBD1. CDR1 and CDR2 from the germline V gene are MNHEY and SVGAGI. The CDR3 totals 16 residues. V was pared by 2 bases and J by 4 bases, with 8 bases of the junction left unmatched. This CDR3 reads CASSYALDRKNQPQHF. CDR3 DNA sequence: TGTGCCAGCAGTTACGCATTGGACAGGAAGAATCAGCCCCAGCATTTT.

The chain is built from TRBV5-6 and TRBJ1-2; D call uncertain. Between the trimmed V and J ends, which lost 4 bases and 3 bases, there was a span of 7 bases. Germline CDR1 SGHDT, CDR2 YYEEEE. This CDR3 comprises 12 residues. As DNA, the CDR3 is TGTGCCAGCAGCCCCGGGGACTATGGCTACACCTTC. Encoded protein: CASSPGDYGYTF.

The gene calls are TRBV7-2 and TRBJ2-5, with TRBD2 as a possible D gene (6 bases). The CDR3 loop spans 16 amino acids. Trimming removed 5 bases at V and 1 base at J, with 17 bases between. Germline values: CDR1 SGHTA, CDR2 FQGNSA. The CDR3 DNA follows: TGTGCCAGCAGCCCTCAGCGGGTAAGACTCCAAGAGACCCAGTACTTC. Translation: CASSPQRVRLQETQYF.

The V and J genes are TRBV29-1 and TRBJ2-7; D is uncertain. Looked up from germline, CDR1 is SQVTM and CDR2 is ANQGSEA. V lost 0 bases to trimming and J lost 3 bases, with 15 bases between them. The CDR3 extends over 15 amino acids. The CDR3 region has the DNA TGCAGCGTTGAAGATTCGGGTTCCAAATTCTACGAGCAGTACTTC. This gives the protein CSVEDSGSKFYEQYF.

The rearrangement uses TRBV25-1 and TRBJ1-2, with TRBD1 matching 8 bases. CDR1 is MGHDK and CDR2 is SYGVNS in the germline V gene. The J segment lost 3 bases and the V segment lost 5 bases, leaving 8 bases of the junction unmatched. This CDR3 is built from 15 residues. The CDR3 region is CASSPLDREDYGYTF. Here the CDR3 DNA reads TGTGCCAGCAGTCCTTTGGACAGGGAAGACTATGGCTACACCTTC.

The V call is TRBV6-6, the J call TRBJ1-5; weak D call: TRBD1 (5 bases). Trimming removed 2 bases at V and 7 bases at J, with 12 bases between. This CDR3 has 14 residues. The germline V gene encodes CDR1 MNHNY and CDR2 SVGAGI (reference sequence). CDR3: CASSYGREGQPQHF. For the CDR3, the DNA is TGTGCCAGCAGTTACGGCAGGGAGGGCCAGCCCCAGCATTTT.

As concerns this clone: The germline gene is not matched at one end of the junction; a read error may be the cause. The chain recombines TRBV5-8 with TRBJ2-7, with TRBD2 identical over 10 bases. CDR1 and CDR2 from the germline V gene are SGHTS and YDEGEE. The length of the CDR3 is 18 residues. The CDR3 reads CAGSRGGLAIPHSYEQYF. The CDR3 region has the DNA TGTGCCGGCAGCCGAGGGGGACTAGCGATTCCGCACTCCTACGAGCAGTACTTC.

This clone was detected many times. The rearrangement links TRBV3-1 (or the pseudogene TRBV3-2) to TRBJ1-5; 8 nucleotides match TRBD1. The CDR3 runs 16 residues. With V trimmed by 0 bases and J by 7 bases, 8 bases remained unmatched. The germline gives CDR1 LGHDT, CDR2 YNNKEL (reference sequence). CDR3 sequence reads: CASSQEVLAGGQPQHF. The CDR3 nucleotides read TGTGCCAGCAGCCAAGAGGTGTTGGCAGGGGGCCAGCCCCAGCATTTT.

The CDR3 spells CASSGHHPSRNTIYF. CDR3 nucleotide sequence: TGTGCCAGTAGTGGGCACCACCCGAGTAGAAACACCATATATTTT. The chain recombines TRBV19 with TRBJ1-3; D not resolved. Germline V gives CDR1 LNHDA, CDR2 SQIVND (reference sequence). CDR3 length: 15 residues. Trimming took 5 bases from V and 5 from J, leaving 16 bases between them.

The chain carries TRBV14 and TRBJ1-2, with D possibly being TRBD1 (6 bases). With 8 bases removed from V and 4 bases from J, the gap between germline ends came to 17 bases. Germline CDR1 is SGHDN and CDR2 is FVKESK. The CDR3 is 14 amino acids. CDR3 coding DNA: TGTGCCAGCGCACCAAATTCAGGGGTCTATGGCTACACCTTC. Protein sequence: CASAPNSGVYGYTF. Together with reference TRBV14 and TRBJ1-2, the CDR3 gives the full variable domain: EAGVTQFPSHSVIEKGQTVTLRCDPISGHDNLYWYRRVMGKEIKFLLHFVKESKQDESGMPNNRFLAERTGGTYSTLKVQPAELEDSGVYFCASAPNSGVYGYTFGSGTRLTVV.

The chain has TRBV6-5 and TRBJ2-2; 7 bases are a match to TRBD2. The germline CDR1 and CDR2 sequences are MNHEY and SVGAGI. The CDR3 contains 15 residues. Trimming removed 7 bases from V and 6 bases from J; junction bases left unmatched: 11. For the CDR3, the DNA is TGTGCCAGCACCACCCAACGGGGAGGGGCCGGGGAGCTGTTTTTT. Translation: CASTTQRGGAGELFF.